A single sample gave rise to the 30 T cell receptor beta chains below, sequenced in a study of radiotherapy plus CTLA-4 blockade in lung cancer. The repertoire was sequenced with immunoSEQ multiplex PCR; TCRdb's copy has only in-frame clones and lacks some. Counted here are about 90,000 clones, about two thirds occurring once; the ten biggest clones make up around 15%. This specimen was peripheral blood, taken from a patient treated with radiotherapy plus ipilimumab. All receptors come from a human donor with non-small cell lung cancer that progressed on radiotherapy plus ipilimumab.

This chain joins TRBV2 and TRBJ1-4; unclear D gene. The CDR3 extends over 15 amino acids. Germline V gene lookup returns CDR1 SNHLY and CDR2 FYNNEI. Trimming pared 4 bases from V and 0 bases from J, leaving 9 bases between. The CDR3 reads CASSAQIATNEKLFF. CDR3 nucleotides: TGTGCCAGCAGTGCTCAGATTGCAACTAATGAAAAACTGTTTTTT.

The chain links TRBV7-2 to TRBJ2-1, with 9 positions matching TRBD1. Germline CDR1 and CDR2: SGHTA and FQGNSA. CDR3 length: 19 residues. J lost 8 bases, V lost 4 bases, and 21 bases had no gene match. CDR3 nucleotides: TGTGCCAGCAGCTCACTAGGGACAGGGCCGGTATGGGGTGGGGATGAGCAGTTCTTC. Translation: CASSSLGTGPVWGGDEQFF.

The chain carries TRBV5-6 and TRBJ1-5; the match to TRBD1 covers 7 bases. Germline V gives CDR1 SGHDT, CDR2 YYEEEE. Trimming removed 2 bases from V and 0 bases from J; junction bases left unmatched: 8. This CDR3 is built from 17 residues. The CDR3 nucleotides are TGTGCCAGCAGCTTCGGCAGCAGGGGGACTAGCAATCAGCCCCAGCATTTT. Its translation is CASSFGSRGTSNQPQHF.

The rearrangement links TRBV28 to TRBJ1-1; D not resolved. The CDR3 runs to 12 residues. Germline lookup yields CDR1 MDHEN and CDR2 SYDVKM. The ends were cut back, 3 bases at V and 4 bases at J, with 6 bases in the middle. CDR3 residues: CASSLRSTEAFF. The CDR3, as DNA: TGTGCCAGCAGTTTGCGAAGCACTGAAGCTTTCTTT.

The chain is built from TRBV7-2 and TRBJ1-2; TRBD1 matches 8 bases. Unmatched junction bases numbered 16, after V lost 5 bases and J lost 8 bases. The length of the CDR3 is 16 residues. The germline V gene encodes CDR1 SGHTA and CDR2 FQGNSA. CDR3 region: CASSLYASGTGGGYTF. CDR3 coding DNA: TGTGCCAGCAGCCTCTATGCAAGCGGGACAGGAGGCGGCTACACCTTC. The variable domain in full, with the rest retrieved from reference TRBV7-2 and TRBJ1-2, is GAGVSQSPSNKVTEKGKDVELRCDPISGHTALYWYRQSLGQGLEFLIYFQGNSAPDKSGLPSDRFSAERTGGSVSTLTIQRTQQEDSAVYLCASSLYASGTGGGYTFGSGTRLTVV.

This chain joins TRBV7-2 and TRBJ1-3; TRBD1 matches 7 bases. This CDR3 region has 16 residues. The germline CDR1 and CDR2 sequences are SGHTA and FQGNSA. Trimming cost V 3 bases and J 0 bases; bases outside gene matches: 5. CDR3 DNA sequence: TGTGCCAGCAGCTTTAGAGGGGGCTCCTCTGGAAACACCATATATTTT. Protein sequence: CASSFRGGSSGNTIYF.

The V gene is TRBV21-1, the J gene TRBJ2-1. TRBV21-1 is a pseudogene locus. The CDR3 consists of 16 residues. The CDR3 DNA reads TGTGCCAGCAGCAAAGGGGGGACGGTAAAAATCAATGAGCAGTTCTTC. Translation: CASSKGGTVKINEQFF.

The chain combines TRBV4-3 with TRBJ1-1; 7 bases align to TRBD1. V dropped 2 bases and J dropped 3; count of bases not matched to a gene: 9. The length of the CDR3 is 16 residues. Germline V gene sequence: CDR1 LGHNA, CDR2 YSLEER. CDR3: CASSQTPTGWDTEAFF. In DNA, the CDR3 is TGCGCCAGCAGCCAAACTCCGACAGGGTGGGACACTGAAGCTTTCTTT.

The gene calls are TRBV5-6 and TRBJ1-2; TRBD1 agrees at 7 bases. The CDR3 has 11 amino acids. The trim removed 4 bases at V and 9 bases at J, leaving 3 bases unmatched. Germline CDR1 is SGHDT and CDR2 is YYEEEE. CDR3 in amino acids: CASSADRSYTF. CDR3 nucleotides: TGTGCCAGCAGCGCGGACAGGAGCTACACCTTC.

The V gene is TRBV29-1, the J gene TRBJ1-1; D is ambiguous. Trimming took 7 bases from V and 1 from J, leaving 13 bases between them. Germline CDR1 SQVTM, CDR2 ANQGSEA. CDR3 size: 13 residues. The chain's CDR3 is CSASEGTNTEAFF. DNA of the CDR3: TGCAGCGCATCGGAGGGCACGAACACTGAAGCTTTCTTT. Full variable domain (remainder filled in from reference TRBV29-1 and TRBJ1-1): SAVISQKPSRDICQRGTSLTIQCQVDSQVTMMFWYRQQPGQSLTLIATANQGSEATYESGFVIDKFPISRPNLTFSTLTVSNMSPEDSSIYLCSASEGTNTEAFFGQGTRLTVV.

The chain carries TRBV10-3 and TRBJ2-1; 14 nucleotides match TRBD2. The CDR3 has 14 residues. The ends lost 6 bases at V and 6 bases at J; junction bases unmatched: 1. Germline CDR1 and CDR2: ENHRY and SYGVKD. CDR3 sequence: CAIRGTSGSNEQFF. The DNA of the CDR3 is TGTGCCATCAGGGGGACTAGCGGGAGCAATGAGCAGTTCTTC.

The CDR3 loop is CASETQGHEQYF. DNA for the CDR3: TGTGCCAGCGAGACCCAAGGCCACGAGCAGTACTTC. The rearrangement uses TRBV28 and TRBJ2-7; unclear D gene. The germline V gene encodes CDR1 MDHEN and CDR2 SYDVKM. With 8 bases removed from V and 5 bases from J, the gap between germline ends came to 13 bases. The CDR3 sequence is 12 residues long.

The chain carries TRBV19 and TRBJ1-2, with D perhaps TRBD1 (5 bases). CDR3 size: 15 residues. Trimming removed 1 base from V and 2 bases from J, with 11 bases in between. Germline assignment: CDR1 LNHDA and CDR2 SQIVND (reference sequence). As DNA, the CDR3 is TGTGCCAGTAGTATAGCCTTGGGGCGGAACTATGGCTACACCTTC. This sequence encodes CASSIALGRNYGYTF.

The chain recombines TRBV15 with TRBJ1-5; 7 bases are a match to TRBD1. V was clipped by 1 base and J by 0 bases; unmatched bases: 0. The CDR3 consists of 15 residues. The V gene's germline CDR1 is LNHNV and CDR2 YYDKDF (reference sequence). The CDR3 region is CATSRGTGSNQPQHF. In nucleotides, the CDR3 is TGTGCCACCAGCAGAGGGACAGGTAGCAATCAGCCCCAGCATTTT.

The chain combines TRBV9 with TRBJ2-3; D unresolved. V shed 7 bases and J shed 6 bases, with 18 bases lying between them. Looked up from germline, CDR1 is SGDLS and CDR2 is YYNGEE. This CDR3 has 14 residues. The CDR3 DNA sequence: TGTGCCAGCGGCCCAAGGAGTCCAGAGGATACGCAGTATTTT. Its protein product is CASGPRSPEDTQYF.

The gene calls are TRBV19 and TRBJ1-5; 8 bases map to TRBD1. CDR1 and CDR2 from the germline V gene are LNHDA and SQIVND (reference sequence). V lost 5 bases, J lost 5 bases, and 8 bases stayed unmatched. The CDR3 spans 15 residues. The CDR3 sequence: CASSPRQGQYQPQHF. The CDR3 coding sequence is TGTGCCAGTAGTCCAAGACAGGGGCAATATCAGCCCCAGCATTTT.

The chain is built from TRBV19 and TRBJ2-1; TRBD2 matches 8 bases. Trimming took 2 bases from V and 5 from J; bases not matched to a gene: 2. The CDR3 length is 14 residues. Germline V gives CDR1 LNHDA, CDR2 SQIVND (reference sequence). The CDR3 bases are TGTGCCAGTAGTATACTAGCGGGCAACAATGAGCAGTTCTTC. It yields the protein CASSILAGNNEQFF.

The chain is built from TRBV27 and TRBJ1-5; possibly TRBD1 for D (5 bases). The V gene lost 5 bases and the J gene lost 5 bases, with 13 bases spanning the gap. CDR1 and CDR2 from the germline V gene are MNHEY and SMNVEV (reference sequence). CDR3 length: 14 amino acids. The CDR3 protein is CASSLQGVYQPQHF. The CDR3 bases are TGTGCCAGCAGTCTGCAGGGTGTGTATCAGCCCCAGCATTTT.

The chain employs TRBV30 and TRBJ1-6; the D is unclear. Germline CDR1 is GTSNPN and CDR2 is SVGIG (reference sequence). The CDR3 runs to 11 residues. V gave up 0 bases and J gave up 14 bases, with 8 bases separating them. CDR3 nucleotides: TGTGCCTGGAGTGTCGGTCTATCCCTCCACTTT. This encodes CAWSVGLSLHF.

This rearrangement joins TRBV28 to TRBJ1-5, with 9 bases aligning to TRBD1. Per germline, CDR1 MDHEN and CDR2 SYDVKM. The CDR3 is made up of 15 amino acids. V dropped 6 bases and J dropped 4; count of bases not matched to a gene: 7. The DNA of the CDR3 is TGTGCCAGCAGCCCCACAGGGGGCCGGAATCAGCCCCAGCATTTT. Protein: CASSPTGGRNQPQHF.

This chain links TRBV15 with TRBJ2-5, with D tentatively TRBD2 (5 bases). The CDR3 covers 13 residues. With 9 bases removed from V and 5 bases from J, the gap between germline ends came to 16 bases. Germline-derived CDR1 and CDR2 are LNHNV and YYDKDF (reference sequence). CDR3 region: CATGSGSPETQYF. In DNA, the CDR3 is TGTGCCACGGGCTCGGGGAGCCCGGAGACCCAGTACTTC.

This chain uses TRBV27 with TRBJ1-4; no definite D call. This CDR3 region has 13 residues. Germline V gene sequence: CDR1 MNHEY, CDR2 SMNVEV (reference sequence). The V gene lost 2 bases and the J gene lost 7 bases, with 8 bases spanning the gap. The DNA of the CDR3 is TGTGCCAGCAGTTTAAATCTCCCTGAAAAACTGTTTTTT. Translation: CASSLNLPEKLFF.

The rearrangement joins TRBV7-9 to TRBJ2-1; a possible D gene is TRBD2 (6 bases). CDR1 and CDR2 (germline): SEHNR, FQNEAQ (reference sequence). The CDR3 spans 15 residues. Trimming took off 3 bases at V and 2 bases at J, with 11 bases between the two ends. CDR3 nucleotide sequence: TGTGCCAGCAGCTTGGGGGGAGTTCCCTACAATGAGCAGTTCTTC. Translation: CASSLGGVPYNEQFF.

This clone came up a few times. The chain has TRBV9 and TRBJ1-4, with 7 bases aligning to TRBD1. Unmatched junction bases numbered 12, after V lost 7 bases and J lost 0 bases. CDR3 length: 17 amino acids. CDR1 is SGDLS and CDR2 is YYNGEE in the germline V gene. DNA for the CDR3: TGTGCCAGCTGGGGTTTCGGGACAGTGTCAACTAATGAAAAACTGTTTTTT. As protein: CASWGFGTVSTNEKLFF.

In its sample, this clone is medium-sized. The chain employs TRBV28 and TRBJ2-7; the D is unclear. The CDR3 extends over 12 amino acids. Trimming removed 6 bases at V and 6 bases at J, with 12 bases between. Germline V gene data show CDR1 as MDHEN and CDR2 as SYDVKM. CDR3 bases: TGTGCCAGCAGCCCCGTTCTTCTCGAGCAGTACTTC. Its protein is CASSPVLLEQYF.

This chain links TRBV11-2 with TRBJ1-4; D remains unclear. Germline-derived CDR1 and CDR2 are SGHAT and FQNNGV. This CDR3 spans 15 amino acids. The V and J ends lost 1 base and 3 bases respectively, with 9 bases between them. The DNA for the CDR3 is TGTGCCAGCAGCTTAGGGGCTTCCCCTAATGAAAAACTGTTTTTT. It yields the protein CASSLGASPNEKLFF.

The CDR3 loop reads CASSLRQGARETQYF. CDR3 sequence (DNA): TGTGCCAGCAGCTTACGACAGGGGGCCAGGGAGACCCAGTACTTC. V is TRBV5-4 and J is TRBJ2-5, with 10 bases lining up with TRBD1. J lost 5 bases, V lost 2 bases, and 6 bases had no gene match. Germline loops: CDR1 SGHNT, CDR2 YYREEE (reference sequence). CDR3 size: 15 residues. The full variable domain, rest sourced from reference TRBV5-4 and TRBJ2-5, is ETGVTQSPTHLIKTRGQQVTLRCSSQSGHNTVSWYQQALGQGPQFIFQYYREEENGRGNFPPRFSGLQFPNYSSELNVNALELDDSALYLCASSLRQGARETQYFGPGTRLLVL.

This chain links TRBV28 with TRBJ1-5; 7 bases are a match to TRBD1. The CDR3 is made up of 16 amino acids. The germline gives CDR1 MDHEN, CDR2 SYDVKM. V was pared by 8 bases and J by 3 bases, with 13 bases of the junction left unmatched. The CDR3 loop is CASLTHGRGVNQPQHF. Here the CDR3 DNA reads TGTGCCAGCCTTACCCATGGCAGGGGGGTCAATCAGCCCCAGCATTTT.

CDR3 protein: CASTPGQALEQYF. The CDR3 bases are TGTGCCAGCACTCCAGGCCAGGCTCTAGAGCAGTACTTC. This chain links TRBV6-6 with TRBJ2-7; no firm D call. Germline V gene data show CDR1 as MNHNY and CDR2 as SVGAGI (reference sequence). V was shortened by 7 bases and J by 7 bases, with 17 bases between the two germline ends. CDR3 length: 13 residues.

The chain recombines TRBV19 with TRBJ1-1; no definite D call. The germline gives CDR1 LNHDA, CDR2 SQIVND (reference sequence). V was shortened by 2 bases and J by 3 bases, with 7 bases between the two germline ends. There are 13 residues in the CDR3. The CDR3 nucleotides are TGTGCCAGTAGTATATCGGTGGACACTGAAGCTTTCTTT. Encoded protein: CASSISVDTEAFF.